Following are 22 T cell receptor beta chains from one sample sequenced in a study of CD8+CD57+ T cells in acquired aplastic anemia. Whoever was chosen for sequencing had shown CD8+CD57+ cell expansion by flow cytometry. TCR beta VDJ and CDR3 profiling used genomic DNA as template. One entry per CDR3 protein, called by TCRdb with MiXCR from the reads. Of 150,000 to 180,000 distinct CDR3 sequences listed, less than 60% are singletons. Material for sequencing was sorted CD4+, CD8+, or CD8+CD57+ T cells (not recorded which) from PBMCs. All receptors derive from a human donor with aplastic anemia.

This clonotype was counted at least ten times. This chain uses TRBV12-3 or TRBV12-4 with TRBJ1-4; no definite D call. This CDR3 contains 15 residues. V lost 6 bases and J lost 6, with 17 bases in between. CDR3 loop: CASSPDGVRDEKLFF. The CDR3 region has the DNA TGTGCCAGCAGCCCGGATGGGGTGAGGGATGAAAAACTGTTTTTT.

At least ten counts were recorded for this clonotype. The chain is built from TRBV19 and TRBJ1-1; TRBD1 might be the D (6 bases). The CDR3 runs 13 residues. Germline CDR1 reads LNHDA; CDR2 reads SQIVND (reference sequence). Trimming shortened V by 10 bases and J by 2 bases, and 14 bases separated the two germline ends. For the CDR3, the DNA is TGTGCCACCAACAGGGCGGTCAACACTGAAGCTTTCTTT. Amino acid sequence: CATNRAVNTEAFF. The entire variable domain, with the rest obtained from reference TRBV19 and TRBJ1-1, is as follows: DGGITQSPKYLFRKEGQNVTLSCEQNLNHDAMYWYRQDPGQGLRLIYYSQIVNDFQKGDIAEGYSVSREKKESFPLTVTSAQKNPTAFYLCATNRAVNTEAFFGQGTRLTVV.

In DNA form, the CDR3 reads TGCAGTGCTAGAGCCCGGTTAAGGGGTGGCACTGAAGCTTTCTTT. Translated, it gives CSARARLRGGTEAFF. This sequence joins TRBV20-1 and TRBJ1-1, with D perhaps TRBD1 (5 bases). Trimming removed 1 base at V and 4 bases at J, with 16 bases between. The CDR3 is made up of 15 amino acids. From germline, CDR1 is DFQATT and CDR2 SNEGSKA (reference sequence).

The chain couples TRBV19 to TRBJ2-3, with 8 bases that match TRBD2. The germline V gene encodes CDR1 LNHDA and CDR2 SQIVND (reference sequence). Trimming at V came to 5 bases and at J to 4 bases, leaving 8 bases not matched to a gene. The CDR3 is 15 residues long. CDR3 sequence (DNA): TGTGCCAGTAGTTTACGTCATAGCGGGGCAGATACGCAGTATTTT. This gives the protein CASSLRHSGADTQYF.

This clonotype was observed at least ten times. The V call is TRBV29-1, the J call TRBJ2-7; perhaps TRBD1 as D (6 bases). V was clipped by 7 bases and J by 3 bases, with 10 bases between them. The germline gives CDR1 SQVTM, CDR2 ANQGSEA. The CDR3 has 11 amino acids. The CDR3 DNA is TGCAGCGCCGAGGACAGCTACGAGCAGTACTTC. This sequence encodes CSAEDSYEQYF.

The J gene is TRBJ2-3, the V gene TRBV24-1, with 13 positions matching TRBD2. There are 15 residues in the CDR3. Germline V lookup: CDR1 KGHDR, CDR2 SFDVKD. V lost 6 bases, J lost 4 bases, and 3 bases stayed unmatched. The CDR3 DNA reads TGTGCCACCAGTCGGACTAGCGGGGGTCCAGATACGCAGTATTTT. Protein sequence: CATSRTSGGPDTQYF.

The V call is TRBV5-1, the J call TRBJ1-6, with D possibly TRBD1 on 5 matching bases. Trimming left V 1 base short and J 13 bases short, with 12 bases between. CDR1 and CDR2 from the germline V gene are SGHRS and YFSETQ. This CDR3 has 13 residues. This CDR3 is CASSLSRDHPLHF. The CDR3 nucleotides are TGCGCCAGCAGCTTGTCTAGGGACCACCCCCTCCACTTT.

This chain links TRBV3-1 with TRBJ2-1; perhaps TRBD2 as D (5 bases). The V and J ends lost 4 bases and 8 bases respectively, with 15 bases between them. Germline V gives CDR1 LGHDT, CDR2 YNNKEL (reference sequence). There are 14 residues in the CDR3. CDR3 in amino acids: CASSREGLVDEQFF. In nucleotides, the CDR3 is TGTGCCAGCAGCCGAGAGGGTTTGGTGGATGAGCAGTTCTTC.

This clonotype was observed at least ten times. This rearrangement joins TRBV7-8 to TRBJ2-7; no clear D gene. Germline assignment: CDR1 SGHVS and CDR2 FQNEAQ. V was pared by 1 base and J by 0 bases, with 10 bases between. The CDR3 is made up of 15 amino acids. This CDR3 reads CASSLGPTNSYEQYF. For the CDR3, the DNA is TGTGCCAGCAGCTTAGGACCTACTAACTCCTACGAGCAGTACTTC. The whole variable domain, filled in from reference TRBV7-8 and TRBJ2-7, reads GAGVSQSPRYKVAKRGQDVALRCDPISGHVSLFWYQQALGQGPEFLTYFQNEAQLDKSGLPSDRFFAERPEGSVSTLKIQRTQQEDSAVYLCASSLGPTNSYEQYFGPGTRLTVT.

This chain joins TRBV6-5 and TRBJ1-4; D is ambiguous. V was trimmed by 2 bases and J by 6 bases, leaving 10 bases between them. CDR3 length: 14 residues. Germline assignment: CDR1 MNHEY and CDR2 SVGAGI. The CDR3 coding sequence is TGTGCCAGCAGTTACCGCGGTCCTTATGAAAAACTGTTTTTT. Translation gives CASSYRGPYEKLFF.

There are a few counts of this clonotype. V usage is TRBV7-2 and J usage is TRBJ2-7; no definite D call. V shed 3 bases and J shed 4 bases, with 7 bases lying between them. This CDR3 is 12 amino acids long. Germline loops: CDR1 SGHTA, CDR2 FQGNSA. The CDR3 sequence: CASSFVGYEQYF. CDR3 coding DNA: TGTGCCAGCAGCTTCGTAGGGTACGAGCAGTACTTC.

Many counts were recorded for this clonotype. V and J are TRBV7-6 and TRBJ2-7, with 8 bases lining up with TRBD1. In germline, CDR1 is SGHVS, CDR2 FNYEAQ. The length of the CDR3 is 15 residues. V shed 5 bases and J 1 base; nucleotides not matched to a gene: 7. CDR3 region: CASSPPGTGSYEQYF. CDR3 DNA sequence: TGTGCCAGCAGCCCCCCCGGGACAGGTTCCTACGAGCAGTACTTC.

This clonotype has a handful of counts. The rearrangement uses TRBV7-8 and TRBJ1-1; tentatively, D is TRBD1 (6 bases). The CDR3 has 13 amino acids. CDR1 and CDR2 (germline): SGHVS, FQNEAQ. Deletions cut 5 bases from V and 4 bases from J, with 11 bases between. The CDR3 coding sequence is TGTGCCAGCAGCCCTACAGGGACCACTGAAGCTTTCTTT. Translated, it gives CASSPTGTTEAFF.

The chain joins TRBV10-3 to TRBJ2-5, with 7 positions matching TRBD1. There are 13 residues in the CDR3. J was trimmed by 4 bases and V by 7 bases; bases with no gene match: 6. Germline values: CDR1 ENHRY, CDR2 SYGVKD. CDR3 protein: CAITDRAGETQYF. The CDR3 DNA is TGTGCCATCACTGACAGGGCGGGAGAGACCCAGTACTTC.

The J gene is TRBJ2-5, the V gene TRBV5-1, with D maybe TRBD2 (6 bases). This CDR3 has 14 amino acids. The V gene's germline CDR1 is SGHRS and CDR2 YFSETQ. V was shortened by 0 bases and J by 3 bases, with 9 bases between the two germline ends. DNA of the CDR3: TGCGCCAGCAGCTTGGAATGGGGGGAAGAGACCCAGTACTTC. The encoded protein is CASSLEWGEETQYF.

This clonotype was seen once. The chain links TRBV20-1 to TRBJ2-7; TRBD2 matches at 7 bases. V lost 6 bases and J lost 5; bases outside the gene matches: 4. CDR1 is DFQATT, CDR2 SNEGSKA, per germline (reference sequence). CDR3 length: 11 residues. DNA for the CDR3: TGCAGTGCCCGGGGGGTCAACGAGCAGTACTTC. Residues: CSARGVNEQYF.

This clonotype was counted between two and nine times. The V gene is TRBV20-1, the J gene TRBJ2-3, with 7 nucleotides matching TRBD1. Unmatched junction bases numbered 2, after V lost 1 base and J lost 4 bases. Germline V CDR1 and CDR2: DFQATT, SNEGSKA (reference sequence). The CDR3 is made up of 13 amino acids. CDR3 residues: CSARAQGADTQYF. The CDR3 coding sequence is TGCAGTGCTAGAGCCCAGGGGGCAGATACGCAGTATTTT.

The chain employs TRBV24-1 and TRBJ2-7; 10 bases align to TRBD2. The germline V gene has CDR1 KGHDR and CDR2 SFDVKD. There are 13 residues in the CDR3. Unmatched junction bases numbered 7, after V lost 9 bases and J lost 6 bases. CDR3 region: CATAQIAGGEQYF. The DNA of the CDR3 is TGTGCCACCGCTCAGATAGCGGGAGGCGAGCAGTACTTC.

This chain's CDR3 is CASSLDMTGELFF. CDR3 sequence (DNA): TGTGCCAGCAGCTTAGATATGACCGGGGAGCTGTTTTTT. This chain joins TRBV7-8 and TRBJ2-2; no clear D gene. In germline, CDR1 is SGHVS, CDR2 FQNEAQ. V was clipped by 1 base and J by 5 bases, with 5 bases between them. The length of the CDR3 is 13 residues.

This clonotype was counted at least ten times. The chain is built from TRBV14 and TRBJ2-7; D is possibly TRBD2 (6 bases). Germline V CDR1 and CDR2: SGHDN, FVKESK. Trimming shortened V by 1 base and J by 3 bases, and 10 bases separated the two germline ends. The CDR3 loop spans 14 amino acids. The CDR3 DNA sequence: TGTGCCAGCAGCCAAGGGAGGGGCCTCTACGAGCAGTACTTC. Encoded protein: CASSQGRGLYEQYF.

This clonotype was detected many times. This chain joins TRBV4-2 and TRBJ2-3, with TRBD2 matching 12 bases. This CDR3 is built from 18 residues. Unmatched junction bases numbered 14, after V lost 4 bases and J lost 6 bases. Germline CDR1 reads LGHNA; CDR2 reads YNFKEQ. CDR3: CASSPGTSGPTTQDTQYF. The CDR3 nucleotides are TGTGCCAGCAGCCCCGGGACTAGCGGGCCCACCACACAGGATACGCAGTATTTT.

The rearrangement joins TRBV10-3 to TRBJ1-1, with D tentatively TRBD1 (5 bases). The CDR3 spans 14 residues. V was pared by 7 bases and J by 3 bases, with 15 bases between. Germline CDR1 reads ENHRY; CDR2 reads SYGVKD. CDR3 nucleotide sequence: TGTGCCATCATGCCCGGGATAGGGGACACTGAAGCTTTCTTT. Protein product: CAIMPGIGDTEAFF.